This T cell receptor (beta chain) was sequenced for a study of blood T cell repertoires in COVID-19 (TCRdb year 2020). In terms of the full investigation: The collaborator samples originated in the United States, Italy and Spain and spanned the acute and convalescent phases of COVID-19. A freely available public database, intended as a resource for researchers studying the immune response to SARS-CoV-2, is where the repertoires were released. The samples were drawn from two sources: the first 160 participants of the ongoing ImmuneRACE study, and approximately 1,300 subjects contributed by 6 global collaborators. Deeply sampled blood TCRbeta repertoires from subjects exposed to, actively infected with, or recovered from COVID-19 were included in the dataset. The material from the prospective study consisted of cDNA or gDNA derived from T cells, B-cell-depleted T cells, or PBMCs. Nearly every sample came with metadata listing a de-identified subject ID, COVID-19 status, age in years and sex. Where available, HLA class I and class II types were taken from metadata supplied by the sample provider and were not determined by assay-based typing. The full study reports these points: Clinical and demographic metadata were provided uncurated, with the amount varying by source and participant.

Each collaborating institution followed its own protocols to collect whole blood in K2EDTA tubes. For TCRbeta analysis, collaborator samples were shipped as frozen whole blood, as isolated PBMCs, or as DNA extracted from either sample type. The CDR3 has 14 amino acids, counting the end cysteine and phenylalanine. Only the CDR3 DNA stays, 42 bases, in frame from base 1. The germline V gene yields SGHRS for CDR1 and YFSETQ for CDR2. Deletion took 3 bases off V and 8 bases off J, with a span of 17 bases between the germline ends. TCRbeta CDR3 regions were amplified from genomic DNA by means of the immunoSEQ Assay, a bias-controlled multiplex PCR. On the authors' methods: The number of nucleated cells in each sample was estimated from the amplification of reference gene primers within the assay. To quantify the absolute abundance of each unique TCRbeta CDR3 rearrangement, sequence reads were collapsed and filtered. For each sample, productive Simpson clonality was calculated as the square root of Simpson's diversity index over productive rearrangements. TCRdb carries this immuneACCESS record with in-frame sequences only. Its versions omit some clonotypes, under half of them owing to an unresolved V gene in the studies checked, with the rest unexplained. Clone size and the V and J calls come from that table; the DNA yielded D and trimming. The sample has 140,000 to 150,000 clones on record, less than 90% of them singletons. About 40% of the sample is taken by the ten largest.

For this clone: Which antigen it targets is not known. No much larger clone is present one base from it, and per-base qualities are unavailable.

The receptor was derived from a human donor in a cohort sampled during active COVID-19. The chain is encoded by TRBV5-1 joined to TRBJ1-2; 5 matching bases give a weak D call of TRBD1. Sequencing was done on a sample of peripheral blood. CDR3 loop: CASSSTREFRGYTF. DNA sequence: TGCGCCAGCAGCTCTACCAGGGAATTTCGCGGCTACACCTTC. With the rest looked up from the reference TRBV5-1 and TRBJ1-2 genes rather than sequenced, the full variable domain is KAGVTQTPRYLIKTRGQQVTLSCSPISGHRSVSWYQQTPGQGLQFLFEYFSETQRNKGNFPGRFSGRQFSNSRSEMNVSTLELGDSALYLCASSSTREFRGYTFGSGTRLTVV.